These 31 T cell receptor beta chains came from one sample sequenced in a study of blood T cell repertoires in COVID-19. The data were produced by immunoSEQ multiplex PCR, yet TCRdb's version contains in-frame clones alone and is incomplete. The sample lists hundreds of thousands of clones, about 90% occurring once. The sequenced material came from peripheral blood. The receptor set was obtained from a man aged 55 to 69 with COVID-19, enrolled during active disease.

This clone has only one observation. This chain links TRBV19 with TRBJ2-7; D is perhaps TRBD2 (5 bases). Germline assignment: CDR1 LNHDA and CDR2 SQIVND (reference sequence). This CDR3 has 15 amino acids. The V end lost 3 bases, the J end lost 2 bases, and 14 bases lay between the germline ends. As DNA, the CDR3 is TGTGCCAGTAGTATTGGTTTGGACGGGGCCTACGAGCAGTACTTC. The encoded protein is CASSIGLDGAYEQYF.

CDR3 DNA: TGTGCCAGCAGCCCTCAGAGGTTTGAAAAACTGTTTTTT. Residues: CASSPQRFEKLFF. This chain uses TRBV7-9 with TRBJ1-4; no firm D call. V lost 5 bases and J 7 bases, leaving 11 bases between the germline ends. This CDR3 has 13 amino acids. Germline V gene data show CDR1 as SEHNR and CDR2 as FQNEAQ (reference sequence). Full variable domain (outside the CDR3, taken from reference TRBV7-9 and TRBJ1-4): DTGVSQNPRHKITKRGQNVTFRCDPISEHNRLYWYRQTLGQGPEFLTYFQNEAQLEKSRLLSDRFSAERPKGSFSTLEIQRTEQGDSAMYLCASSPQRFEKLFFGSGTQLSVL.

This chain joins TRBV7-2 and TRBJ2-7; D gene ambiguous. The CDR3 totals 11 residues. Germline V CDR1 and CDR2: SGHTA, FQGNSA. Trimming removed 5 bases from V and 3 bases from J, with 5 bases in between. Here the CDR3 reads CASSPNYEQYF. The CDR3 DNA reads TGTGCCAGCAGCCCCAACTACGAGCAGTACTTC.

The rearrangement joins TRBV7-9 to TRBJ2-7; TRBD2 is a possible D gene (6 bases). Between the trimmed V and J ends, which lost 0 bases and 2 bases, there was a span of 17 bases. The CDR3 runs to 17 residues. CDR1 SEHNR and CDR2 FQNEAQ come from the germline V gene (reference sequence). The CDR3 sequence: CASSLAGSRDSPYEQYF. CDR3 nucleotide sequence: TGTGCCAGCAGCTTAGCGGGGTCCCGGGACTCCCCCTACGAGCAGTACTTC.

The V gene is TRBV5-1, the J gene TRBJ1-6, with 9 bases fitting TRBD1. The CDR3 runs 14 residues. J lost 10 bases, V lost 1 base, and 3 bases had no gene match. In germline, CDR1 is SGHRS, CDR2 YFSETQ. The CDR3 is CASSLSQGASPLHF. In DNA, the CDR3 is TGCGCCAGCAGCTTGTCACAGGGGGCCTCACCCCTCCACTTT.

This rearrangement joins TRBV23-1 to TRBJ2-2, with TRBD1 matching 8 bases. TRBV23-1 is assigned to the ORF class and has an uncertain function. The CDR3 contains 17 residues. Trimming removed 3 bases from V and 0 bases from J; junction bases left unmatched: 6. The CDR3 loop reads CASSQSTGASNTGELFF. The CDR3 nucleotides read TGCGCCAGCAGTCAGTCGACAGGGGCCTCGAACACCGGGGAGCTGTTTTTT.

V usage is TRBV10-3 and J usage is TRBJ2-7; D perhaps matches TRBD1 (6 bases). The V gene's germline CDR1 is ENHRY and CDR2 SYGVKD. The CDR3 loop spans 15 amino acids. Trimming shortened V by 5 bases and J by 0 bases, and 14 bases separated the two germline ends. CDR3 nucleotide sequence: TGTGCCATCAGTACCGGGACATCGTACTCCTACGAGCAGTACTTC. Translated, it gives CAISTGTSYSYEQYF.

This clone was detected only a few times. The chain combines TRBV7-2 with TRBJ1-1; D is possibly TRBD1 (6 bases). This CDR3 comprises 14 residues. Germline CDR1 is SGHTA and CDR2 is FQGNSA. V lost 1 base to trimming and J lost 2 bases, with 8 bases between them. The CDR3 DNA reads as TGTGCCAGCAGCTTAGTAGGGGGAAACACTGAAGCTTTCTTT. Encoded protein: CASSLVGGNTEAFF.

The chain recombines TRBV5-1 with TRBJ1-1; tentative D call: TRBD1 (6 bases). Germline V gene lookup returns CDR1 SGHRS and CDR2 YFSETQ. The CDR3 is made up of 14 amino acids. V gave up 4 bases and J gave up 1 base, with 11 bases separating them. CDR3 DNA: TGCGCCAGCAGCCCACAGGGTAAGAACACTGAAGCTTTCTTT. It encodes CASSPQGKNTEAFF.

V usage is TRBV7-9 and J usage is TRBJ1-4; no definite D call. The V gene lost 1 base and the J gene lost 8 bases, with 11 bases spanning the gap. The CDR3 runs 14 residues. Per the germline V gene, CDR1 is SEHNR and CDR2 is FQNEAQ (reference sequence). The CDR3, as DNA: TGTGCCAGCAGCTTAGTGTCGGCTAGGGAAAAACTGTTTTTT. Translated: CASSLVSAREKLFF.

The chain joins TRBV10-2 to TRBJ1-5, with D perhaps TRBD1 (5 bases). V shed 3 bases and J shed 2 bases, with 5 bases lying between them. The germline gives CDR1 WSHSY, CDR2 SAAADI. The CDR3 has 13 amino acids. This chain's CDR3 is CASSDRGNQPQHF. In DNA form, the CDR3 reads TGCGCCAGCAGTGACAGGGGCAATCAGCCCCAGCATTTT.

The rearrangement uses TRBV2 and TRBJ1-6, with unresolved D. V lost 5 bases to trimming and J lost 2 bases, with 13 bases between them. Per the germline V gene, CDR1 is SNHLY and CDR2 is FYNNEI. CDR3 size: 16 residues. As DNA, the CDR3 is TGTGCCAGCAGTTCCAGAGGGCGGGCCTATAATTCACCCCTCCACTTT. Translation gives CASSSRGRAYNSPLHF.

This chain uses TRBV6-5 with TRBJ2-7; 8 bases are shared with TRBD2. The V and J ends lost 0 bases and 4 bases, in that order; junction bases with no gene match: 5. CDR3 length: 15 amino acids. The germline gives CDR1 MNHEY, CDR2 SVGAGI. CDR3 sequence: CASSYSGGGLYEQYF. CDR3 in DNA: TGTGCCAGCAGTTACTCCGGGGGGGGCCTATACGAGCAGTACTTC.

Only one count was recorded for this clone. The J gene is TRBJ1-1, the V gene TRBV6-5; D may be TRBD1 (6 bases). The V end lost 8 bases, the J end lost 1 base, and 14 bases lay between the germline ends. The CDR3 is 14 residues long. From germline, CDR1 is MNHEY and CDR2 SVGAGI. CDR3 in DNA: TGTGCCAGCGGGACCGGGACAAAGAACACTGAAGCTTTCTTT. This encodes CASGTGTKNTEAFF.

The chain recombines TRBV5-5 with TRBJ2-7, with TRBD1 matching 8 bases. CDR3 length: 15 residues. V shed 3 bases and J 2 bases; nucleotides not matched to a gene: 7. The germline CDR1 and CDR2 sequences are SGHKS and YYEKEE (reference sequence). The CDR3: CASSSGTGSAYEQYF. CDR3 nucleotide sequence: TGTGCCAGCAGCTCCGGGACAGGTTCCGCCTACGAGCAGTACTTC.

The V gene is TRBV5-1, the J gene TRBJ2-1; 7 bases are a match to TRBD2. V lost 0 bases and J lost 4; bases outside the gene matches: 7. Per germline, CDR1 SGHRS and CDR2 YFSETQ. There are 16 residues in the CDR3. The CDR3 nucleotides read TGCGCCAGCAGCTTGGGTGTAGCGGGTTTGTACAATGAGCAGTTCTTC. Translation gives CASSLGVAGLYNEQFF.

In DNA, the CDR3 is TGTGCCACCAAATGGGACATAGCTAACTATGGCTACACCTTC. Translated: CATKWDIANYGYTF. The genes are TRBV6-5 and TRBJ1-2, with a weak D call TRBD1 (6 bases). The V and J ends lost 10 bases and 0 bases respectively, with 15 bases between them. The CDR3 contains 14 residues. Per the germline V gene, CDR1 is MNHEY and CDR2 is SVGAGI.

V gene TRBV2 combines with J gene TRBJ1-2, with 7 bases lining up with TRBD1. This CDR3 has 13 amino acids. V shed 2 bases and J 12 bases; nucleotides not matched to a gene: 9. Germline assignment: CDR1 SNHLY and CDR2 FYNNEI. The CDR3 nucleotides read TGTGCCAGCAGTGAACGACCGGGACAGTTGGACACCTTC. Translating gives CASSERPGQLDTF.

The V gene is TRBV27, the J gene TRBJ2-1; D gene ambiguous. V gave up 6 bases and J gave up 9 bases, with 15 bases separating them. This CDR3 comprises 13 residues. Germline assignment: CDR1 MNHEY and CDR2 SMNVEV (reference sequence). The CDR3 protein is CASRRLPRGEQFF. The CDR3 bases are TGTGCCAGCAGAAGACTCCCGAGAGGTGAGCAGTTCTTC.

The count of this clone is one. The CDR3 DNA reads as TGTGCCAGCAGCCCCGGAGACAGGGTCGGCTATGGCTACACCTTC. It encodes CASSPGDRVGYGYTF. This rearrangement joins TRBV3-1 (or the pseudogene TRBV3-2) to TRBJ1-2, with 7 bases lining up with TRBD1. Germline-derived CDR1 and CDR2 are LGHDT and YNNKEL (reference sequence). The V and J ends lost 4 bases and 4 bases, in that order; junction bases with no gene match: 9. CDR3 length equals 15 residues.

The CDR3 DNA reads TGCGCCAGCAGCCAAGAGCCAACAGGGGAAATCGAGCAGTACTTC. Residues: CASSQEPTGEIEQYF. This sequence joins TRBV4-3 and TRBJ2-7, with TRBD1 matching 7 bases. Germline CDR1 is LGHNA and CDR2 is YSLEER. The CDR3 consists of 15 residues. Trimming at V came to 0 bases and at J to 6 bases, leaving 8 bases not matched to a gene.

The chain uses TRBV11-2 and TRBJ1-6; 7 nucleotides align to TRBD1. The CDR3 is 17 residues long. Trimming cost V 2 bases and J 9 bases; bases outside gene matches: 13. Germline assignment: CDR1 SGHAT and CDR2 FQNNGV. CDR3 coding DNA: TGTGCCAGCAGCTTAAATAGAGGGGGCGTAGGTAGTTCACCCCTCCACTTT. It specifies CASSLNRGGVGSSPLHF.

The V call is TRBV10-3, the J call TRBJ1-3; 9 positions match TRBD1. Germline V gene sequence: CDR1 ENHRY, CDR2 SYGVKD. The length of the CDR3 is 17 residues. The V and J ends lost 1 base and 0 bases, in that order; junction bases with no gene match: 4. Here the CDR3 DNA reads TGTGCCATCAGTGAGTTTGGGACAGGGACCTCTGGAAACACCATATATTTT. It yields the protein CAISEFGTGTSGNTIYF.

This rearrangement joins TRBV7-2 to TRBJ2-7, with 10 nucleotides matching TRBD2. The CDR3 covers 16 residues. Germline V CDR1 and CDR2: SGHTA, FQGNSA. V was pared by 1 base and J by 3 bases, with 6 bases of the junction left unmatched. The DNA for the CDR3 is TGTGCCAGCAGCTTAGTAGCTAGCGGGGGCCTCTACGAGCAGTACTTC. Protein product: CASSLVASGGLYEQYF.

This rearrangement joins TRBV19 to TRBJ2-1; 8 bases are a match to TRBD2. The CDR3 consists of 16 residues. The V segment lost 3 bases and the J segment 5 bases; nucleotides outside the gene matches: 9. Germline-derived CDR1 and CDR2 are LNHDA and SQIVND (reference sequence). The CDR3 loop is CASSIIGSGSDNEQFF. The CDR3 DNA follows: TGTGCCAGTAGTATTATCGGGAGCGGGAGCGACAATGAGCAGTTCTTC.

This clone was counted a few times. The chain couples TRBV20-1 to TRBJ2-3, with TRBD2 matching over 9 bases. This CDR3 has 15 residues. In germline, CDR1 is DFQATT, CDR2 SNEGSKA (reference sequence). J was trimmed by 2 bases and V by 3 bases; bases with no gene match: 6. CDR3 region: CSASAPSGATDTQYF. CDR3 bases: TGCAGTGCTAGTGCCCCTAGCGGGGCCACAGATACGCAGTATTTT.

The rearrangement joins TRBV29-1 to TRBJ1-4; D not resolved. V lost 7 bases and J 8 bases, leaving 14 bases between the germline ends. Germline V gene data show CDR1 as SQVTM and CDR2 as ANQGSEA. The CDR3 sequence is 12 residues long. CDR3 DNA: TGCAGCGCTAACGCCGGGGAAGAAAAACTGTTTTTT. It is translated as CSANAGEEKLFF.

The chain carries TRBV5-5 and TRBJ2-3; no clear D gene. There are 15 residues in the CDR3. Germline lookup yields CDR1 SGHKS and CDR2 YYEKEE (reference sequence). The V end was cut by 0 bases, the J end by 4 bases, with 12 bases between. CDR3: CASSLVGGKADTQYF. DNA of the CDR3: TGTGCCAGCAGCTTGGTCGGCGGAAAGGCAGATACGCAGTATTTT.

This clone has only one observation. For the CDR3, the DNA is TGTGCCAGCAGTTCCTGGGGGGGGGCTAACACCGGGGAGCTGTTTTTT. This gives the protein CASSSWGGANTGELFF. The chain couples TRBV27 to TRBJ2-2; D might be TRBD2 (7 bases). The CDR3 is 16 residues long. V was clipped by 4 bases and J by 2 bases, with 14 bases between them. Germline V gene sequence: CDR1 MNHEY, CDR2 SMNVEV (reference sequence).

V and J are TRBV2 and TRBJ2-1, with D unresolved. V gave up 6 bases and J gave up 8 bases, with 17 bases separating them. Germline loops: CDR1 SNHLY, CDR2 FYNNEI. The CDR3 covers 14 residues. The CDR3 sequence: CASRLRRLEHEQFF. CDR3 sequence (DNA): TGTGCCAGCAGACTCCGTAGACTCGAACATGAGCAGTTCTTC.

The CDR3 spells CASSEYTAGGTYF. The CDR3 DNA reads TGTGCCAGCAGTGAATATACGGCAGGGGGAACGTACTTC. The V call is TRBV25-1, the J call TRBJ2-7, with 7 positions matching TRBD1. J lost 12 bases, V lost 0 bases, and 8 bases had no gene match. The CDR3 covers 13 residues. Germline assignment: CDR1 MGHDK and CDR2 SYGVNS.